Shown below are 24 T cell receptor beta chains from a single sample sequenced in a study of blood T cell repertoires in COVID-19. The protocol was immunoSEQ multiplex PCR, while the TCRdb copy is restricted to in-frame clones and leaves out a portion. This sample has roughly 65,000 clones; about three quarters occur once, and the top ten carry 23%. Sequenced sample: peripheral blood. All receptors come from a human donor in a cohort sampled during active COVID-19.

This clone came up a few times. The CDR3 loop reads CASSQVGQGTDTQYF. CDR3 DNA: TGTGCCAGCAGCCAAGTGGGACAGGGCACAGATACGCAGTATTTT. J is TRBJ2-3 and V is TRBV3-1 (or the pseudogene TRBV3-2); 8 nucleotides align to TRBD1. Germline V gives CDR1 LGHDT, CDR2 YNNKEL (reference sequence). Trimming removed 1 base from V and 1 base from J; junction bases left unmatched: 1. This CDR3 comprises 15 residues.

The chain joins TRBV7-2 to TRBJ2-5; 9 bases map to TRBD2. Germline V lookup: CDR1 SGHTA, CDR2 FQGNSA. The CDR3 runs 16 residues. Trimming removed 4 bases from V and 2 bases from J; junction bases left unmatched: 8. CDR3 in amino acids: CASSWGRLAGQETQYF. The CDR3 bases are TGTGCCAGCAGCTGGGGGCGGCTAGCGGGGCAAGAGACCCAGTACTTC.

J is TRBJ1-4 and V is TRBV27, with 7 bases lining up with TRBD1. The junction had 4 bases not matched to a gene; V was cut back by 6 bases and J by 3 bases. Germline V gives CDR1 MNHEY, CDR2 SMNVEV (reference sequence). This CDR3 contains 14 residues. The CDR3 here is CASRTGTANEKLFF. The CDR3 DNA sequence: TGTGCCAGCAGAACCGGGACAGCTAATGAAAAACTGTTTTTT.

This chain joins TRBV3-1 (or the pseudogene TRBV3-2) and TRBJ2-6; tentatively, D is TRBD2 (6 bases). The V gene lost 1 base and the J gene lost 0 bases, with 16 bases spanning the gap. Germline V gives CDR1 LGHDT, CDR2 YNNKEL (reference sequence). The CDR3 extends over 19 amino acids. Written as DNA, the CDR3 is TGTGCCAGCAGCCAAGCGGGAATGGGAGGCCCCTCTGGGGCCAACGTCCTGACTTTC. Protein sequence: CASSQAGMGGPSGANVLTF.

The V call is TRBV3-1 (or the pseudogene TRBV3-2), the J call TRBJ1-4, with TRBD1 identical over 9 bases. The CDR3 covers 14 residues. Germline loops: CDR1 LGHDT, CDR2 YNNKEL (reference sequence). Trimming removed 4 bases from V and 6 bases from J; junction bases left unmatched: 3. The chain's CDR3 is CASSPRDRDEKLFF. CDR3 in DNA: TGTGCCAGCAGCCCCCGGGACAGGGATGAAAAACTGTTTTTT.

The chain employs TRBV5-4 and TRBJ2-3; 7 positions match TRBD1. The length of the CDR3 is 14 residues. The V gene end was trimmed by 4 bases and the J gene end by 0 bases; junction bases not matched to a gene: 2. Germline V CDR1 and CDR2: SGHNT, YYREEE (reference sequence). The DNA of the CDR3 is TGTGCCAGCAGCCCGACAGGGAGCACAGATACGCAGTATTTT. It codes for CASSPTGSTDTQYF.

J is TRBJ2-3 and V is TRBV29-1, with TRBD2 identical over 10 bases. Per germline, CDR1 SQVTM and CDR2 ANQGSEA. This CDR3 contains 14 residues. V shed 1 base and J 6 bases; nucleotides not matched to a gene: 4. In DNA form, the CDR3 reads TGCAGCGTTGAAGTGCAAGCGGGGGGGGATACGCAGTATTTT. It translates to CSVEVQAGGDTQYF.

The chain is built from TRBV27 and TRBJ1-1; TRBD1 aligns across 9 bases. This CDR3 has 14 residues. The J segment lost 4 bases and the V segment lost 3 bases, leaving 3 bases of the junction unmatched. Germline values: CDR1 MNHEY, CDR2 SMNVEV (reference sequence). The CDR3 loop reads CASSFLTGGTEAFF. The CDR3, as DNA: TGTGCCAGCAGTTTCCTGACAGGGGGCACTGAAGCTTTCTTT.

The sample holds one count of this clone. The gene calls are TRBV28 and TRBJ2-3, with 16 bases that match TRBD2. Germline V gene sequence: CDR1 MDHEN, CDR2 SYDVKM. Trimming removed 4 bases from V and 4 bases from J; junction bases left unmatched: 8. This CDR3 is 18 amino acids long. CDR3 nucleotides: TGTGCCAGCAGTTCGGGACTAGCGGGAGGGCCAAGGGCAGATACGCAGTATTTT. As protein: CASSSGLAGGPRADTQYF. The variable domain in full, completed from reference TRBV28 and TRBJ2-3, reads DVKVTQSSRYLVKRTGEKVFLECVQDMDHENMFWYRQDPGLGLRLIYFSYDVKMKEKGDIPEGYSVSREKKERFSLILESASTNQTSMYLCASSSGLAGGPRADTQYFGPGTRLTVL.

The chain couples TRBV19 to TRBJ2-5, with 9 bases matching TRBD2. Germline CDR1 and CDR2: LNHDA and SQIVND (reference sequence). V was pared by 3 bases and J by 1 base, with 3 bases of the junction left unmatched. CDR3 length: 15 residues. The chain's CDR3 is CASSIVAGAQETQYF. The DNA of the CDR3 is TGTGCCAGTAGTATCGTAGCGGGGGCCCAAGAGACCCAGTACTTC. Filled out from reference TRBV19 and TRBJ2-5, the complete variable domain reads DGGITQSPKYLFRKEGQNVTLSCEQNLNHDAMYWYRQDPGQGLRLIYYSQIVNDFQKGDIAEGYSVSREKKESFPLTVTSAQKNPTAFYLCASSIVAGAQETQYFGPGTRLLVL.

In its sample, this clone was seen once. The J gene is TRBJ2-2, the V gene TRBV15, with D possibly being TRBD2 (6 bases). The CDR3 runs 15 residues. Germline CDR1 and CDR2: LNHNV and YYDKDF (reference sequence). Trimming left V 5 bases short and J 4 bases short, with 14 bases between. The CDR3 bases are TGTGCCACCAGCCCGCGGGACTTTGGCACCGGGGAGCTGTTTTTT. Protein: CATSPRDFGTGELFF.

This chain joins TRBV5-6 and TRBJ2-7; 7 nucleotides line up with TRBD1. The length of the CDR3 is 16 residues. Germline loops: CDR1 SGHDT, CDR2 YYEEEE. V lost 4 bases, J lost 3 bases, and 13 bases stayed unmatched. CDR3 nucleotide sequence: TGTGCCAGCAGCCCCCTGGCCGGGACAGATATCTACGAGCAGTACTTC. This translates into CASSPLAGTDIYEQYF.

The CDR3 region has the DNA TGTGCCAGCACGCCGGGACAGGACAACTACAATGAGCAGTTCTTC. Translated: CASTPGQDNYNEQFF. V and J are TRBV18 and TRBJ2-1; 8 positions match TRBD1. With 8 bases clipped from V and 3 bases from J, the junction kept 9 bases outside the gene matches. The V gene's germline CDR1 is KGHSH and CDR2 LQKENI. This CDR3 is built from 15 residues.

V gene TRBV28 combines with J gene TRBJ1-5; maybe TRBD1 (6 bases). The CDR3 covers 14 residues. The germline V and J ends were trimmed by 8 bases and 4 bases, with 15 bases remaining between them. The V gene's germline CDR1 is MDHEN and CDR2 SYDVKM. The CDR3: CASQSGQRNQPQHF. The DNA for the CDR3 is TGTGCCAGCCAGTCGGGACAAAGAAATCAGCCCCAGCATTTT.

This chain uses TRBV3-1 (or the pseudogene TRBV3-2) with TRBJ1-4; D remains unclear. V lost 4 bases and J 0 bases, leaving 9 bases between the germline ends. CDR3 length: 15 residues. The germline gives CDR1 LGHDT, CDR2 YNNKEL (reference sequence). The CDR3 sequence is CASSPMAATNEKLFF. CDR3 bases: TGTGCCAGCAGCCCAATGGCTGCAACTAATGAAAAACTGTTTTTT.

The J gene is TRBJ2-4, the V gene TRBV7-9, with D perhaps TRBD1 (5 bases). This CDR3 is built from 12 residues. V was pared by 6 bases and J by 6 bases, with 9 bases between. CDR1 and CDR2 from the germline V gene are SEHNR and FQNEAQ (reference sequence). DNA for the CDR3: TGTGCCAGCAGGGACAACAGAAACATTCAGTACTTC. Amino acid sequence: CASRDNRNIQYF.

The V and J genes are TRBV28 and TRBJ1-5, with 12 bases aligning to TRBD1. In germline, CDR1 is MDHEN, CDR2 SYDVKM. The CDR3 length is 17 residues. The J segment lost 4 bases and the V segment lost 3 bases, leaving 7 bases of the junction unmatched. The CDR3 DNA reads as TGTGCCAGCAGTTTGGGGACAGGGGGCAATGAGAATCAGCCCCAGCATTTT. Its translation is CASSLGTGGNENQPQHF. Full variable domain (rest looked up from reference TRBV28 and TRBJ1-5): DVKVTQSSRYLVKRTGEKVFLECVQDMDHENMFWYRQDPGLGLRLIYFSYDVKMKEKGDIPEGYSVSREKKERFSLILESASTNQTSMYLCASSLGTGGNENQPQHFGDGTRLSIL.

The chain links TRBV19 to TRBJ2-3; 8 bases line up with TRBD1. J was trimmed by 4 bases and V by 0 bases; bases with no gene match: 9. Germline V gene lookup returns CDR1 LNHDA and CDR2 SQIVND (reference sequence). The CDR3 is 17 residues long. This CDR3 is CASSIEGQAAQADTQYF. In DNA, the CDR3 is TGTGCCAGTAGTATAGAGGGACAGGCAGCTCAGGCAGATACGCAGTATTTT.

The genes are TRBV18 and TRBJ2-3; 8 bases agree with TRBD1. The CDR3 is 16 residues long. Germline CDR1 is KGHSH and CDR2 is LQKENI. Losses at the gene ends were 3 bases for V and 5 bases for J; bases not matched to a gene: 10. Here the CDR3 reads CASSPPRQGLEDTQYF. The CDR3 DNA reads TGTGCCAGCTCACCGCCTAGACAGGGGTTGGAAGATACGCAGTATTTT.

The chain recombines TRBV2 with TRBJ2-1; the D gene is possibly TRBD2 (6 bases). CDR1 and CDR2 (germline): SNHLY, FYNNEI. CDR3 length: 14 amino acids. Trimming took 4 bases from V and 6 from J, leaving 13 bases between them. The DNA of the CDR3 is TGTGCCAGCAGTGGGACTAAAGGGGTCAATGAGCAGTTCTTC. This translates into CASSGTKGVNEQFF.

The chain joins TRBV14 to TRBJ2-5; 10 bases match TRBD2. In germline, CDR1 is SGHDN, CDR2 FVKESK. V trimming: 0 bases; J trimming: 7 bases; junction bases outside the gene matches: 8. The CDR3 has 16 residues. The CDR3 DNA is TGTGCCAGCAGCCAAGATCGGGCTAGCGGGAGCGGGACCCAGTACTTC. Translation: CASSQDRASGSGTQYF.

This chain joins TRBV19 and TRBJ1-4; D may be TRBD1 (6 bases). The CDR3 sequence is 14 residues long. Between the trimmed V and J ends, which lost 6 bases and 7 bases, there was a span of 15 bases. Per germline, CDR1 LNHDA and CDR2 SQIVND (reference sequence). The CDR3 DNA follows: TGTGCCAGTAGCCCCGCAGGGGCCGGTGAAAAACTGTTTTTT. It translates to CASSPAGAGEKLFF.

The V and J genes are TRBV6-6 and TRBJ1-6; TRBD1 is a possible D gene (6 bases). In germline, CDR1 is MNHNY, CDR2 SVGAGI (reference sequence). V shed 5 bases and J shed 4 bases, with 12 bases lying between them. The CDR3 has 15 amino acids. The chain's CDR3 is CASSPGDSYNSPLHF. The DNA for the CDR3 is TGTGCCAGCAGTCCAGGGGATTCTTATAATTCACCCCTCCACTTT.

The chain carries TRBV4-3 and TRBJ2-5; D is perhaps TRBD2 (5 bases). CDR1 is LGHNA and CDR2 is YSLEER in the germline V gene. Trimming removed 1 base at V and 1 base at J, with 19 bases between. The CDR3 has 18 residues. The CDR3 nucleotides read TGCGCCAGCAGCCAAGGCAGAACTGCCGCCGGACTCCAAGAGACCCAGTACTTC. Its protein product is CASSQGRTAAGLQETQYF.